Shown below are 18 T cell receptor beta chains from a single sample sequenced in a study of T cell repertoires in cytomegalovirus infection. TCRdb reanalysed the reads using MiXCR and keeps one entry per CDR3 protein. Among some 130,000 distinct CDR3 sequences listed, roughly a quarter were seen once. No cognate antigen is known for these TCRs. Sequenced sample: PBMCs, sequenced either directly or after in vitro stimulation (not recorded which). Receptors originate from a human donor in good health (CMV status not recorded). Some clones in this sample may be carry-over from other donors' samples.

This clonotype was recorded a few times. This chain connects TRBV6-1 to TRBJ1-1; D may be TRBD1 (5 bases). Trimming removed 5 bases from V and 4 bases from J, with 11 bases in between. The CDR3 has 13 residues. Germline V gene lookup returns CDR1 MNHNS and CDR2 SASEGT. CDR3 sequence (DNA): TGTGCCAGCAGTTATGGGGGTAGCACTGAAGCTTTCTTT. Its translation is CASSYGGSTEAFF.

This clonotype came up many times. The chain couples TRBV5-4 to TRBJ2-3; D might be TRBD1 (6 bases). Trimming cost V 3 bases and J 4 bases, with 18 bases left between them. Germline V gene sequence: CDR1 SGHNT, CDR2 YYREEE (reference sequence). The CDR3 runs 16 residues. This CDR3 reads CASSYRGRQGSDTQYF. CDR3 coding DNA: TGTGCCAGCAGCTACCGCGGTCGTCAGGGGTCAGATACGCAGTATTTT.

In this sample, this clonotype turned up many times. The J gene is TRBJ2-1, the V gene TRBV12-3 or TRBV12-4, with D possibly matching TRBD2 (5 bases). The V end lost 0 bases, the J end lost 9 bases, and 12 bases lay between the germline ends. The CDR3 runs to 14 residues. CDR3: CASSLAALGLEQFF. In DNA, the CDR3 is TGTGCCAGCAGTTTAGCTGCCCTAGGACTTGAGCAGTTCTTC.

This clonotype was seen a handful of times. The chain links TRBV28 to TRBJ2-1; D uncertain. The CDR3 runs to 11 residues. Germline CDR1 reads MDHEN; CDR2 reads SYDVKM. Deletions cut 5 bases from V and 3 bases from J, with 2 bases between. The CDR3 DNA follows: TGTGCCAGCAGTGTCTACAATGAGCAGTTCTTC. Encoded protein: CASSVYNEQFF.

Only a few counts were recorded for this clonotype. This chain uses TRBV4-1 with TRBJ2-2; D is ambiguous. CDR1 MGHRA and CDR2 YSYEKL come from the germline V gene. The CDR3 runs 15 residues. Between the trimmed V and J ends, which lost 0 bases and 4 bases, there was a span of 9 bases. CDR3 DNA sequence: TGCGCCAGCAGCCAAGAGAGACTCCTCACCGGGGAGCTGTTTTTT. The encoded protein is CASSQERLLTGELFF.

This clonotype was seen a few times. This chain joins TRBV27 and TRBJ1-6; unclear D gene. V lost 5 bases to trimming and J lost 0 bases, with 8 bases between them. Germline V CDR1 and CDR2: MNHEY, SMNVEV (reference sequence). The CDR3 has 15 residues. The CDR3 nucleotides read TGTGCCAGCAGTAATGGGAACTCCTATAATTCACCCCTCCACTTT. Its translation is CASSNGNSYNSPLHF.

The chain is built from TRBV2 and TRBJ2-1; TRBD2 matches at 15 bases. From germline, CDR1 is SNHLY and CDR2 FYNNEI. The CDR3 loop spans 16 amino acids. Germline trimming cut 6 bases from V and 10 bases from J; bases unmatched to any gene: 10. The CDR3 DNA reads TGTGCCAGCAGACCCGGACTAGCGGGAGGGCCGGGGGAGCAGTTCTTC. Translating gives CASRPGLAGGPGEQFF.

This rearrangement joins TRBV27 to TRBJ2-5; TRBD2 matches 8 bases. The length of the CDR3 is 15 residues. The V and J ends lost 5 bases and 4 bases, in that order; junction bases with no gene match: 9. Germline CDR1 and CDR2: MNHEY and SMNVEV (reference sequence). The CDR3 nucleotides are TGTGCCAGCAGTCTAACCGGGACTAGAGGAGAGACCCAGTACTTC. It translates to CASSLTGTRGETQYF.

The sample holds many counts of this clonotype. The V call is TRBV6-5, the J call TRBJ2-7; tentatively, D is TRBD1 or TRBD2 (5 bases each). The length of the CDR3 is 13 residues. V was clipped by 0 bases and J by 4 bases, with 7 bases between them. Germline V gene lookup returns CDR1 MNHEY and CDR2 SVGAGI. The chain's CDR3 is CASSYSRGYEQYF. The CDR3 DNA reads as TGTGCCAGCAGTTACTCGAGGGGTTACGAGCAGTACTTC.

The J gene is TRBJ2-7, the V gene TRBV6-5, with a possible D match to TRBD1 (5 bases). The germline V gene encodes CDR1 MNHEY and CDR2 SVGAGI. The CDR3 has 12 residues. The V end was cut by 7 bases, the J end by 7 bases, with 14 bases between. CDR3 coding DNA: TGTGCCAGCACCGATTTAAAGGGGGAGCAGTACGTC. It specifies CASTDLKGEQYV.

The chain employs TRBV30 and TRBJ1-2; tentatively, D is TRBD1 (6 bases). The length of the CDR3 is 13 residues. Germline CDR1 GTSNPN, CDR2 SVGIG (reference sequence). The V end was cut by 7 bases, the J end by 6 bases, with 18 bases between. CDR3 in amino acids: CASRSGQPNGYTF. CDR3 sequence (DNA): TGTGCCTCACGTTCCGGACAGCCTAATGGCTACACCTTC.

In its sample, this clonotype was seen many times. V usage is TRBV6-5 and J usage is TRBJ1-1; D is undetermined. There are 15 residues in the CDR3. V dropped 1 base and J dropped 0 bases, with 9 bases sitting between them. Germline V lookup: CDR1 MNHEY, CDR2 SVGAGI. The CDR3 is CASSYFGPMNTEAFF. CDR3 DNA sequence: TGTGCCAGCAGTTACTTTGGACCGATGAACACTGAAGCTTTCTTT.

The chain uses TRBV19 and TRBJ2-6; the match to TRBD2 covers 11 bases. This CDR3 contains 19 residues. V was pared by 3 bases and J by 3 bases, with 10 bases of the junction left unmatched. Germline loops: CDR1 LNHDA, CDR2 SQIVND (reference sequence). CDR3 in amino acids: CASSMQLGLAGGGANVLTF. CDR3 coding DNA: TGTGCCAGTAGTATGCAGTTGGGTCTAGCGGGAGGTGGGGCCAACGTCCTGACTTTC.

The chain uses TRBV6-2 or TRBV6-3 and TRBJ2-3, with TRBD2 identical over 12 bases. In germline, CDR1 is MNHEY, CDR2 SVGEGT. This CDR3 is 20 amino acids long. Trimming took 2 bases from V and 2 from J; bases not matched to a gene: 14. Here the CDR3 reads CASSYPKRWTSGKYTDTQYF. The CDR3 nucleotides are TGTGCCAGCAGTTACCCGAAGAGGTGGACTAGCGGGAAATACACAGATACGCAGTATTTT.

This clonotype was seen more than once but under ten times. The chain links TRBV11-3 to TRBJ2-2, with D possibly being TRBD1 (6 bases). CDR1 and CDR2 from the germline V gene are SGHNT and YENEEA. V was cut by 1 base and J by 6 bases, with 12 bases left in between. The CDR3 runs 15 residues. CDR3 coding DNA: TGTGCCAGCAGCTTAGTATCCCCAGGGGCCGGGGAGCTGTTTTTT. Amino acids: CASSLVSPGAGELFF.

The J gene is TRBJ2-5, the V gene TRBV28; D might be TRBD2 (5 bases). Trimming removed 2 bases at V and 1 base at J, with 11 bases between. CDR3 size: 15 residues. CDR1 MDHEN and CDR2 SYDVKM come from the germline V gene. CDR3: CASSLGRALQETQYF. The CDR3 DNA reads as TGTGCCAGCAGTTTAGGGCGGGCCCTCCAAGAGACCCAGTACTTC.

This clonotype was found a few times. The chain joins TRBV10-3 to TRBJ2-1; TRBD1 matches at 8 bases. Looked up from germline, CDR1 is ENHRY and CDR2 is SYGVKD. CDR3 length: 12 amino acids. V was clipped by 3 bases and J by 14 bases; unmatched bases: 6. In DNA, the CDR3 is TGTGCCATCAGTGACTTGGGACAGGCTGAGTTCTTC. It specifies CAISDLGQAEFF.

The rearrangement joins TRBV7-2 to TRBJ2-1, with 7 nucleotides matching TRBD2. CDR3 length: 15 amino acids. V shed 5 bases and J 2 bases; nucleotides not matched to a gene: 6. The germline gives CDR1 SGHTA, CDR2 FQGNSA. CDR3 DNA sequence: TGTGCCAGCAGCCAAAGGGAGGGTCCCTACAATGAGCAGTTCTTC. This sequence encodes CASSQREGPYNEQFF.